These T cell receptor beta chains were read from a single sample in a study of beta chain features in type 1 diabetes. Sequencing used immunoSEQ multiplex PCR; TCRdb keeps in-frame clones, though not all of them. The data show roughly 230,000 clones, 7.5% to 10% seen once. The sequencing input was naive CD4+ T cells from blood. These receptors came from a woman younger than 35 in good health. Both conserved end residues are trimmed from each CDR3.

TRBV30 | AWSASRQGNSYNEQF
TRBV28 | ASSSGTLGDTEAF
TRBV7-9 | ASSQIRQSSTDTQY
TRBV4-1 | ASSQPPGQGPYEQY
TRBV11-2 | ASSLTGATYEQY
TRBV27 | ASSSRANTEAF
TRBV29-1 | SVVLNSGNTIY
TRBV30 | AWNRRGSPGNTIY
TRBV21-1 | ASSKGVPGAPLIAEAF
TRBV4-1 | ASSQRGGTGHEKLF
TRBV5-1 | ASSPGQGAIYEQY
TRBV2 | ASNEEGRYSGNEQF
TRBV7-9 | ASSPEGEGGYT
TRBV28 | ASRTIRSWLTGVNYGYT
TRBV19 | ASSDRGVAEAF
TRBV18 | ASSPQGWGNTEAF
TRBV6-6 | ASSYFGRGSYEQY
TRBV7-8 | ASSLGGTGELF
TRBV4-1 | ASSQDMAGGRAQY
TRBV7-9 | ASNADRRANTEAF
TRBV11-3 | ASSLGLNNEQF
TRBV6-5 | ASSFRLAGLFYEQY
TRBV2 | ASSEALRVGYT
TRBV2 | ASRLQGAAYNEQF
TRBV6-1 | ASSREGLNSPLH
TRBV11-3 | ASSPGGAGSSYEQY
TRBV27 | ASRLAGGRTQY
TRBV6-6 | ASSGPGTGSYEQY
TRBV6-5 | ASSYRESSYEQY
TRBV7-2 | ASSSGRWTGLYGYT
TRBV7-2 | ASSYRGVNEQF
TRBV6-6 | ASRQPGQGIYGYT
TRBV5-4 | ASSLLAIQGIYGYT
TRBV5-4 | ASHRDRAYGYT
TRBV27 | ASSPPPTGYTEAF
TRBV2 | ASGGLTKDTQY
TRBV12-5 | ANSQGPSQPNTGELF
TRBV29-1 | SVDVGTGVYNEQF
TRBV6-1 | ASSAVLNTEAF
TRBV5-1 | ASSLGTVRSNEQY
TRBV19 | ASSIQGNYGYT
TRBV5-1 | ASSFPTGLGTEAF
TRBV19 | ASTPYGGWQPQH
TRBV9 | ASSGPGTNTEAF
TRBV5-4 | ASSFSGRAGDTQY
TRBV5-1 | ASSFSINYGYT
TRBV27 | ASSLGGDTQY
TRBV7-9 | ASSPGQGAVETQY
TRBV9 | ASSVSGSGAYNEQF
TRBV30 | AWSVLDGGTQY
TRBV15 | ATSRDLVAGGTEAF
TRBV6-1 | ASNRDSSYEQY
TRBV19 | ASSEFGQSTDTQY
TRBV15 | ATSYNRDEQY
TRBV6-5 | ASSATGIPNYGYT
TRBV15 | ATTTDRGRGEQF
TRBV15 | ATSKVSGRNNQPQH
TRBV4-2 | ASSPGFLETEAF
TRBV27 | ASSLSGTGMGGYT